These 8 T cell receptor beta chains share one sample of origin, sequenced in a study of cytomegalovirus exposure and HLA in healthy donors. The PCR used 60 Vbeta and 13 Jbeta primers. Assay: immunoSEQ multiplex PCR; the TCRdb copy retains only in-frame clones and omits some. The data contain about 150,000 clones, around 80% of them singletons. Sequenced material: PBMCs. These receptor sequences come from a woman aged 40 to 49 in good health and CMV-seronegative.

The chain uses TRBV5-5 and TRBJ1-1; unclear D gene. Germline V gene sequence: CDR1 SGHKS, CDR2 YYEKEE (reference sequence). Trimming removed 4 bases from V and 3 bases from J, with 10 bases in between. The CDR3 spans 13 residues. CDR3 region: CASSRERDTEAFF. CDR3 nucleotide sequence: TGTGCCAGCAGCAGAGAGAGGGACACTGAAGCTTTCTTT.

CDR3 bases: TGTGCCAGCAGTTTTGGGCAGGGTCATCAGCCCCAGCATTTT. Amino acid sequence: CASSFGQGHQPQHF. This chain links TRBV27 with TRBJ1-5, with a weak D call TRBD1 (5 bases). V lost 3 bases to trimming and J lost 5 bases, with 11 bases between them. Germline CDR1 is MNHEY and CDR2 is SMNVEV (reference sequence). The CDR3 length is 14 residues.

The chain couples TRBV6-5 to TRBJ2-1; TRBD1 agrees at 8 bases. The germline V gene has CDR1 MNHEY and CDR2 SVGAGI. V shed 0 bases, J shed 6 bases, and the junction held 7 bases outside the gene matches. The CDR3 runs 16 residues. The CDR3 region has the DNA TGTGCCAGCAGTTACTCGACAGGGGCTACCCCCAATGAGCAGTTCTTC. This codes for CASSYSTGATPNEQFF.

This chain uses TRBV30 with TRBJ2-1; possible D gene TRBD2, 5 bases. Per the germline V gene, CDR1 is GTSNPN and CDR2 is SVGIG (reference sequence). CDR3 length equals 12 residues. Written as DNA, the CDR3 is TGTGGGTCTCTTTGGAGGTCCAATGAGCAGTTCTTC. As protein: CGSLWRSNEQFF.

This chain uses TRBV7-9 with TRBJ1-5; D gene unclear. This CDR3 region has 13 residues. The V gene's germline CDR1 is SEHNR and CDR2 FQNEAQ (reference sequence). V was shortened by 10 bases and J by 4 bases, with 14 bases between the two germline ends. The CDR3 DNA reads TGTGCCACCCGCCGACACCCGAATCAGCCCCAGCATTTT. It specifies CATRRHPNQPQHF.

This rearrangement joins TRBV4-2 to TRBJ2-3; 9 positions agree with TRBD2. Germline CDR1 LGHNA, CDR2 YNFKEQ. CDR3 length equals 17 residues. J lost 2 bases, V lost 3 bases, and 9 bases had no gene match. CDR3 nucleotide sequence: TGTGCCAGCAGCCACGCAGGGAGCGGGGGGCCCACAGATACGCAGTATTTT. It encodes CASSHAGSGGPTDTQYF.

The rearrangement joins TRBV2 to TRBJ2-5; tentatively, D is TRBD2 (5 bases). The CDR3 sequence is 12 residues long. CDR1 and CDR2 from the germline V gene are SNHLY and FYNNEI. Trimming removed 4 bases from V and 7 bases from J, with 10 bases in between. CDR3 sequence (DNA): TGTGCCAGCAGTGGCGATGGAGGGACCCAGTACTTC. Translated: CASSGDGGTQYF.

This clone was observed a few times. The chain joins TRBV5-6 to TRBJ1-2; 11 nucleotides line up with TRBD1. After removal of 2 bases from V and 6 bases from J, the junction contained 6 bases not matched to a gene. The CDR3 loop spans 15 amino acids. The germline V gene has CDR1 SGHDT and CDR2 YYEEEE. CDR3 DNA: TGTGCCAGCAGCTTATGGACAGGGGGCCCTCATGGCTACACCTTC. It yields the protein CASSLWTGGPHGYTF.